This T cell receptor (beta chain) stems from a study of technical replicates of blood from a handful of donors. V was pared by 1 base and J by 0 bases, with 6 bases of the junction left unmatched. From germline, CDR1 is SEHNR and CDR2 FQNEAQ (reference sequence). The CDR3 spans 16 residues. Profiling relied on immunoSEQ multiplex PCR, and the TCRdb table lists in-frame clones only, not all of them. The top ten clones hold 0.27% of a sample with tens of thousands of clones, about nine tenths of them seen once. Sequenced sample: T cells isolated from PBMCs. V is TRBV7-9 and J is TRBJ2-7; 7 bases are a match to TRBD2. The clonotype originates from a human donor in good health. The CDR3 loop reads CASSLVLAASSYEQYF. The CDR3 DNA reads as TGTGCCAGCAGCTTAGTCCTAGCGGCGAGCTCCTACGAGCAGTACTTC.